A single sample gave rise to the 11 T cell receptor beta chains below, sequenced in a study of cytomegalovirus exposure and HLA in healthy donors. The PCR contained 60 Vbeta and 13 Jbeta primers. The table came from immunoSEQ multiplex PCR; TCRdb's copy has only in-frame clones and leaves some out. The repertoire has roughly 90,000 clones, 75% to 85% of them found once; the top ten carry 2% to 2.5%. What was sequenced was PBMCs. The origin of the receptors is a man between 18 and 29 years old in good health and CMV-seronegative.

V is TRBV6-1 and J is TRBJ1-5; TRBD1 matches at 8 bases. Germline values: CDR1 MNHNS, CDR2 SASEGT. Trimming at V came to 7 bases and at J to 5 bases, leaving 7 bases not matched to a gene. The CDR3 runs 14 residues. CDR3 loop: CASIFDRGHQPQHF. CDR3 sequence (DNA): TGTGCCAGCATTTTTGACAGGGGTCATCAGCCCCAGCATTTT.

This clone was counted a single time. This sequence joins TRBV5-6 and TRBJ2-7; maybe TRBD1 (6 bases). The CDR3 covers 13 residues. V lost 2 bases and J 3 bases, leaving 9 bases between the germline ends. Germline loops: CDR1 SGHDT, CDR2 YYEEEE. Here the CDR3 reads CASSFWGHYEQYF. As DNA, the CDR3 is TGTGCCAGCAGCTTTTGGGGGCACTACGAGCAGTACTTC.

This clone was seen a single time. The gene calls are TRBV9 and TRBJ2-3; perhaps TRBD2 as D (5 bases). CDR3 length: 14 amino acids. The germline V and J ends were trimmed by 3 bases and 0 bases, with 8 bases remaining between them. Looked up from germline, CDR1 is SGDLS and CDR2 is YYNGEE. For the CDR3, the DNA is TGTGCCAGCAGCGCGGGAACTAGCACAGATACGCAGTATTTT. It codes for CASSAGTSTDTQYF.

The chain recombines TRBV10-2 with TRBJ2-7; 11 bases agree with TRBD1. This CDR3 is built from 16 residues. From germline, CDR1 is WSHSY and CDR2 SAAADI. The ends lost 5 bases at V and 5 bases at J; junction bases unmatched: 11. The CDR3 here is CASSKDRGRLLNEQYF. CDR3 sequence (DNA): TGCGCCAGCAGTAAGGACAGGGGGCGGCTTTTGAACGAGCAGTACTTC.

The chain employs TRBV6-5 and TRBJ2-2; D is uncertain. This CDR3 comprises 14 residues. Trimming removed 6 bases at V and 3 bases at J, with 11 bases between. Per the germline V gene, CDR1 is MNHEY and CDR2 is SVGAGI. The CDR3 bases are TGTGCCAGCAGCCACGAGGAATACACCGGGGAGCTGTTTTTT. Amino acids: CASSHEEYTGELFF.

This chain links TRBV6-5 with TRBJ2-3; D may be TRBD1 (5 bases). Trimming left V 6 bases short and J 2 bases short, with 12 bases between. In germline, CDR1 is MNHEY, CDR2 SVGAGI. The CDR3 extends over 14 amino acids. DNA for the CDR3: TGTGCCAGCAGACGACAGACACTCACAGATACGCAGTATTTT. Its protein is CASRRQTLTDTQYF.

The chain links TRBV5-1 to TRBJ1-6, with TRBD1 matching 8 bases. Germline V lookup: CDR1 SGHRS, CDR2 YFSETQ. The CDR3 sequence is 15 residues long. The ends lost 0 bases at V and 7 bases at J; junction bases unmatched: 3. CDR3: CASSLGAGGNSPLHF. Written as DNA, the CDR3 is TGCGCCAGCAGCTTGGGCGCAGGGGGCAATTCACCCCTCCACTTT.

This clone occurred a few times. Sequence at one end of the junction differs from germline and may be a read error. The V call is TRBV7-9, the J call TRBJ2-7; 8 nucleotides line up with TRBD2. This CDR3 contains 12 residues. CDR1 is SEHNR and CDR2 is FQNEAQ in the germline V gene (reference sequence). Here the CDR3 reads CSSSLLADEQYF. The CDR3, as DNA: TGTTCCAGCAGCCTACTAGCGGACGAGCAGTACTTC.

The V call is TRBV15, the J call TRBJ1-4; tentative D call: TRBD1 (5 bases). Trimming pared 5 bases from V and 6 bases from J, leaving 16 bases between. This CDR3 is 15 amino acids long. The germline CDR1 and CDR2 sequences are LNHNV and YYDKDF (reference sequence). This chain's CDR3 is CATSLRGEADEKLFF. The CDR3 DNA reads TGTGCCACCAGCTTGCGGGGGGAGGCGGATGAAAAACTGTTTTTT.

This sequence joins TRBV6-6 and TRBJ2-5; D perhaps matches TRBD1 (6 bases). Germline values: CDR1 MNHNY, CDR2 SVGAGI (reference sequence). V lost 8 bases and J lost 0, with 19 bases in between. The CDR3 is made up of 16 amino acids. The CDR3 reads CASEGSSGVYQETQYF. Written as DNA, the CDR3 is TGTGCCAGCGAAGGGTCATCAGGGGTGTACCAAGAGACCCAGTACTTC.

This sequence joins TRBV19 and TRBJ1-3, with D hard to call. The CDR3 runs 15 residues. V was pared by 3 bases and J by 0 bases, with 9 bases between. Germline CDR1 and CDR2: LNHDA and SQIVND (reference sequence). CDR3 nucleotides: TGTGCCAGTAGTATCTTGCGGAGCTCTGGAAACACCATATATTTT. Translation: CASSILRSSGNTIYF.